The next 14 T cell receptor beta chains were all read from a single sample in a study of STAT5B mutations in CD4+ large granular lymphocyte leukemia. TCRdb's table, derived via immunoSEQ multiplex PCR, lists solely in-frame clones and lacks some. The sample lists fewer than 50,000 clones; approximately 84% were seen once. Sequencing input: CD4+ T cells from blood buffy coats. These receptor sequences come from a human donor in good health.

The chain has TRBV6-5 and TRBJ1-2; weak D call: TRBD1 (6 bases). The germline V and J ends were trimmed by 7 bases and 2 bases, with 8 bases remaining between them. Per the germline V gene, CDR1 is MNHEY and CDR2 is SVGAGI. The CDR3 spans 12 residues. CDR3 DNA sequence: TGTGCCAGCACCGACAGGAACTATGGCTACACCTTC. This gives the protein CASTDRNYGYTF.

This chain joins TRBV28 and TRBJ1-3, with D maybe TRBD1 (6 bases). Per the germline V gene, CDR1 is MDHEN and CDR2 is SYDVKM. The CDR3 is 15 amino acids. With 3 bases removed from V and 0 bases from J, the gap between germline ends came to 9 bases. CDR3 sequence: CASSFQDSSGNTIYF. CDR3 bases: TGTGCCAGCAGTTTTCAGGACAGCTCTGGAAACACCATATATTTT.

CDR3 DNA sequence: TGCGCCAGCAGCTCGGGGACTAGCTTCAGGGAGACCCAGTACTTC. Its protein is CASSSGTSFRETQYF. The chain has TRBV5-1 and TRBJ2-5; TRBD2 matches 9 bases. V lost 3 bases to trimming and J lost 5 bases; unmatched junction nucleotides: 8. Looked up from germline, CDR1 is SGHRS and CDR2 is YFSETQ. The CDR3 runs to 15 residues.

The rearrangement uses TRBV10-2 and TRBJ2-5, with D maybe TRBD1 (6 bases). CDR3 length: 15 amino acids. V was pared by 5 bases and J by 4 bases, with 17 bases between. CDR1 is WSHSY, CDR2 SAAADI, per germline. The CDR3 loop is CASSRNGQMGETQYF. In nucleotides, the CDR3 is TGCGCCAGCAGTCGCAACGGACAGATGGGAGAGACCCAGTACTTC.

The CDR3 DNA is TGTGCCAGCAGCGCCCGGGACAGGGATGGCGGCTACACCTTC. Amino acids: CASSARDRDGGYTF. The genes are TRBV9 and TRBJ1-2, with TRBD1 matching over 9 bases. The CDR3 is 14 residues long. Germline V gives CDR1 SGDLS, CDR2 YYNGEE. V was pared by 3 bases and J by 8 bases, with 8 bases of the junction left unmatched.

V and J are TRBV5-4 and TRBJ2-5; TRBD2 agrees at 14 bases. Trimming removed 4 bases from V and 4 bases from J; junction bases left unmatched: 3. Looked up from germline, CDR1 is SGHNT and CDR2 is YYREEE (reference sequence). This CDR3 is built from 15 residues. This CDR3 reads CASSVGLAGVETQYF. The CDR3, as DNA: TGTGCCAGCAGCGTGGGACTAGCGGGGGTAGAGACCCAGTACTTC.

The chain has TRBV14 and TRBJ1-5; the D is unclear. Germline CDR1 reads SGHDN; CDR2 reads FVKESK. The V gene lost 0 bases and the J gene lost 4 bases, with 4 bases spanning the gap. This CDR3 comprises 13 residues. CDR3 DNA: TGTGCCAGCAGCCAAGATTTAAATCAGCCCCAGCATTTT. Amino acids: CASSQDLNQPQHF.

This rearrangement joins TRBV30 to TRBJ2-7; possibly TRBD1 or TRBD2 for D (5 bases each). V lost 3 bases, J lost 2 bases, and 14 bases lay in between. Germline V gene lookup returns CDR1 GTSNPN and CDR2 SVGIG (reference sequence). The CDR3 consists of 14 residues. The DNA of the CDR3 is TGTGCCTGGAGGGGTGAGGGGAAGACCTACGAGCAGTACTTC. Amino acids: CAWRGEGKTYEQYF. Full variable domain (remainder filled in from reference TRBV30 and TRBJ2-7): SQTIHQWPATLVQPVGSPLSLECTVEGTSNPNLYWYRQAAGRGLQLLFYSVGIGQISSEVPQNLSASRPQDRQFILSSKKLLLSDSGFYLCAWRGEGKTYEQYFGPGTRLTVT.

The chain uses TRBV9 and TRBJ2-7; TRBD2 matches 14 bases. Trimming removed 4 bases from V and 7 bases from J; junction bases left unmatched: 7. This CDR3 contains 15 residues. Germline assignment: CDR1 SGDLS and CDR2 YYNGEE. Here the CDR3 DNA reads TGTGCCAGCAGCCTGGGACTAGCGGGAGTTGAAGAGCAGTACTTC. Encoded protein: CASSLGLAGVEEQYF.

The V gene is TRBV10-1, the J gene TRBJ1-3, with D maybe TRBD1 (6 bases). The V end was cut by 0 bases, the J end by 2 bases, with 11 bases between. The CDR3 runs to 16 residues. In germline, CDR1 is WNHNN, CDR2 SYGVQD (reference sequence). The chain's CDR3 is CASSESIGGPGNTIYF. CDR3 coding DNA: TGCGCCAGCAGTGAGTCGATCGGGGGCCCTGGAAACACCATATATTTT.

This sequence joins TRBV4-1 and TRBJ1-5; D might be TRBD1 (6 bases). This CDR3 has 16 amino acids. Per the germline V gene, CDR1 is MGHRA and CDR2 is YSYEKL. V was trimmed by 0 bases and J by 3 bases, leaving 12 bases between them. As DNA, the CDR3 is TGCGCCAGCAGCCAAGACCTGACAGGCCCCAATCAGCCCCAGCATTTT. It is translated as CASSQDLTGPNQPQHF.

The CDR3 DNA reads TGTGCCAGCAGTGTGTCCAGGGGAGGCAATGAGCAGTTCTTC. Amino acids: CASSVSRGGNEQFF. The V call is TRBV2, the J call TRBJ2-1; possibly TRBD1 or TRBD2 for D (6 bases each). The V end lost 4 bases, the J end lost 6 bases, and 13 bases lay between the germline ends. From germline, CDR1 is SNHLY and CDR2 FYNNEI. This CDR3 has 14 amino acids.

This clone has a handful of counts. The genes are TRBV7-8 and TRBJ1-5; 7 nucleotides agree with TRBD1. CDR1 and CDR2 from the germline V gene are SGHVS and FQNEAQ. The CDR3 is made up of 14 amino acids. V gave up 5 bases and J gave up 4 bases; unmatched junction bases: 5. This chain's CDR3 is CASSTRTGNQPQHF. CDR3 coding DNA: TGTGCCAGCAGCACTAGGACAGGTAATCAGCCCCAGCATTTT.

The chain's CDR3 is CASKLGGTVQETQYF. As DNA, the CDR3 is TGTGCCAGCAAGTTGGGAGGGACAGTCCAAGAGACCCAGTACTTC. V is TRBV28 and J is TRBJ2-5, with D possibly called TRBD1 or TRBD2 (7 bases each). Deletions cut 7 bases from V and 1 base from J, with 16 bases between. Germline CDR1 reads MDHEN; CDR2 reads SYDVKM. The CDR3 consists of 15 residues.